The clone carrying this T cell receptor (beta chain) was recorded many times. Its antigen is still unknown. These data originate in a study of T cells in Graves' hyperthyroidism and ophthalmopathy. About the research overall: At initial diagnosis, before any treatment had begun, peripheral blood was obtained.

Amplified TCR beta CDR3 regions derived from RNA transcripts. HTBI primers drove first-round RT-PCR of the TCR CDR3. TCRdb redid the calling of the multiplex PCR reads with MiXCR, one entry per CDR3 protein. The sample records around 300,000 distinct CDR3 sequences, about 15% being singletons. Findings and caveats of the study: The majority of expanded thyroid clonotypes above 0.001 also appeared in blood. Ophthalmopathy and stable hyperthyroidism were told apart by a 13 V-J model.

Patients between 18 and 65 years old had hyperthyroidism, newly diagnosed and lasting under 2 months. The sequencing sample was made of blood. This clonotype was obtained from a woman between 45 and 65 years old with Graves' hyperthyroidism that later progressed to Graves' ophthalmopathy.

The CDR3 loop is CASTGTGGDNEQFF. CDR3 nucleotides: TGTGCCAGTACCGGGACAGGGGGAGACAATGAGCAGTTCTTC. The genes are TRBV2 and TRBJ2-1; 11 nucleotides align to TRBD1. This CDR3 spans 14 amino acids. Per the germline V gene, CDR1 is SNHLY and CDR2 is FYNNEI. V lost 9 bases and J lost 5; bases outside the gene matches: 6. Looking up the rest from reference TRBV2 and TRBJ2-1 gives the full variable domain: EPEVTQTPSHQVTQMGQEVILRCVPISNHLYFYWYRQILGQKVEFLVSFYNNEISEKSEIFDDQFSVERPDGSNFTLKIRSTKLEDSAMYFCASTGTGGDNEQFFGPGTRLTVL.